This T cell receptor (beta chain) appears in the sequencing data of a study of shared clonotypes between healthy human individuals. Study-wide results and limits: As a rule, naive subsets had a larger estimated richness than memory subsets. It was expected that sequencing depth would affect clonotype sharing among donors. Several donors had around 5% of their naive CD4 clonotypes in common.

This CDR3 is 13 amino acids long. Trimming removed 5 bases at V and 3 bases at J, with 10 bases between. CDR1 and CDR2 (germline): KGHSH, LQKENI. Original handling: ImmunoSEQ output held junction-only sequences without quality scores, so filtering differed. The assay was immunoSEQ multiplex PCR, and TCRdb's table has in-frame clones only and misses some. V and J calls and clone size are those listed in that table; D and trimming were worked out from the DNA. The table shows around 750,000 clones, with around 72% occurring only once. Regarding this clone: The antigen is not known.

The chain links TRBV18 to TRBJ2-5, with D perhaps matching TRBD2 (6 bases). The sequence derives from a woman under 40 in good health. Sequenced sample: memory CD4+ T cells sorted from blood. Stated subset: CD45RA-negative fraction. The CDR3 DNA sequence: TGTGCCAGCTCATTCCCGGGAGAAGAGACCCAGTACTTC. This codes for CASSFPGEETQYF.